This T cell receptor (beta chain) emerged from a study of T cell responses to AZD1222 COVID-19 vaccine. Points from the study as a whole: Targeting of unmutated variant regions was reportedly seen in nearly half of spike-specific TCRs. At study baseline, merely a handful of AZD1222 recipients were seropositive. Donors, mostly white British, included more females; clonal diversity was possibly underestimated.

Concerning this clone: Its cognate antigen is unknown.

Repertoires were generated with immunoSEQ multiplex PCR, while TCRdb's copy carries only in-frame clones and drops some. Here the sample spans 200,000 to 250,000 clones, about 93% being singletons. The CDR3 consists of 12 residues. Germline lookup yields CDR1 ENHRY and CDR2 SYGVKD. Trimming stripped 5 bases from V and 4 bases from J, with 8 bases between. This TCR was sampled from an adult in good health. Sequencing used peripheral blood, obtained on day 0 of MenACWY control vaccination. The gene calls are TRBV10-3 and TRBJ1-2; possibly TRBD1 for D (5 bases). CDR3 coding DNA: TGTGCCATCAGTCCCGGGGGCTATGGCTACACCTTC. The encoded protein is CAISPGGYGYTF.